Sequencing of this T cell receptor (beta chain) was carried out in a study of shared clonotypes between healthy human individuals. Whole-study findings and limits: Sharing across four donors was seen in about 5% of naive CD4 clonotypes. Genetic and exposure-history diversity was limited by the small donor number.

This CDR3 has 15 residues. Trimming stripped 8 bases from V and 1 base from J, with 16 bases between. In germline, CDR1 is SNHLY, CDR2 FYNNEI. Concerning this clone itself: Its antigen is currently unknown.

Deep-level assay runs were performed. Replicate PCRs run on sorted subsets employed 200 ng DNA, about 27,000 T cell genomes. The table came from immunoSEQ multiplex PCR; TCRdb's copy has only in-frame clones and leaves some out. The sample includes over a million clones, 95% to 99% of them seen just once. This clonotype was obtained from a man aged 25 to 45 in good health. The sample taken for sequencing was naive CD4+ T cells sorted from blood. The subset: CD45RA+ positively selected. This sequence joins TRBV2 and TRBJ2-3; the D gene could be TRBD1 or TRBD2 (6 bases each). The CDR3 DNA follows: TGTGCCAGCCGGGGGCTCGGAGGGCGCACAGATACGCAGTATTTT. Protein product: CASRGLGGRTDTQYF.